Listed here are 27 T cell receptor beta chains from one sample, sequenced in a study of cytotoxic CD8 clonotypes in ibrutinib-treated CLL. Assay: immunoSEQ multiplex PCR; the TCRdb copy retains only in-frame clones and omits some. The sample yields over 100,000 clones, roughly 60% seen once. This sample comprised PBMCs, obtained after 24 months of ibrutinib treatment. All receptors come from a human donor with chronic lymphocytic leukemia.

V is TRBV29-1 and J is TRBJ2-5; 10 bases fit TRBD1. The CDR3 extends over 13 amino acids. V gave up 4 bases and J gave up 5 bases; unmatched junction bases: 4. Germline CDR1 and CDR2: SQVTM and ANQGSEA. The CDR3 is CSVADRGRETQYF. The CDR3 DNA is TGCAGCGTTGCCGACAGGGGGCGGGAGACCCAGTACTTC.

J is TRBJ2-7 and V is TRBV7-2; no definite D call. This CDR3 has 11 amino acids. The V gene lost 3 bases and the J gene lost 3 bases, with 3 bases spanning the gap. Germline loops: CDR1 SGHTA, CDR2 FQGNSA. CDR3 residues: CASSFHYEQYF. In DNA form, the CDR3 reads TGTGCCAGCAGCTTCCACTACGAGCAGTACTTC.

This clone was seen a handful of times. For the CDR3, the DNA is TGTGCCACGCGGACAGGGGGCTTGGGCGAGCAGTACTTC. Its translation: CATRTGGLGEQYF. The chain uses TRBV7-2 and TRBJ2-7; 11 bases agree with TRBD1. The V and J ends lost 10 bases and 6 bases, in that order; junction bases with no gene match: 8. Germline CDR1 and CDR2: SGHTA and FQGNSA. CDR3 length equals 13 residues.

The V gene is TRBV2, the J gene TRBJ1-5; 11 nucleotides align to TRBD1. The CDR3 spans 15 residues. Unmatched junction bases numbered 7, after V lost 6 bases and J lost 6 bases. The germline V gene encodes CDR1 SNHLY and CDR2 FYNNEI. DNA for the CDR3: TGTGCCAGCAGCGGAAGGACAGGGGGCAGTCAGCCCCAGCATTTT. It translates to CASSGRTGGSQPQHF.

This rearrangement joins TRBV5-8 to TRBJ1-5; D not resolved. Germline lookup yields CDR1 SGHTS and CDR2 YDEGEE. There are 13 residues in the CDR3. The V end lost 4 bases, the J end lost 1 base, and 6 bases lay between the germline ends. CDR3 sequence reads: CASSPGSNQPQHF. The CDR3 coding sequence is TGTGCCAGCAGCCCCGGAAGCAATCAGCCCCAGCATTTT.

This chain connects TRBV6-5 to TRBJ2-5; 7 nucleotides align to TRBD1. CDR3 length equals 13 residues. Germline CDR1 and CDR2: MNHEY and SVGAGI. V trimming: 6 bases; J trimming: 5 bases; junction bases outside the gene matches: 6. CDR3: CASRPTGWETQYF. CDR3 bases: TGTGCCAGCAGGCCGACAGGGTGGGAGACCCAGTACTTC.

This sequence joins TRBV10-3 and TRBJ2-2, with D perhaps TRBD1 (6 bases). Germline V gives CDR1 ENHRY, CDR2 SYGVKD. The CDR3 is made up of 13 amino acids. Between the trimmed V and J ends, which lost 6 bases and 3 bases, there was a span of 8 bases. CDR3 sequence: CAISRQDTGELFF. DNA for the CDR3: TGTGCCATCAGCCGACAGGACACCGGGGAGCTGTTTTTT.

The chain combines TRBV5-1 with TRBJ2-3, with D perhaps TRBD2 (6 bases). Trimming left V 4 bases short and J 1 base short, with 13 bases between. CDR3 size: 15 residues. CDR1 and CDR2 (germline): SGHRS, YFSETQ. This CDR3 is CASSILATGTDTQYF. The DNA of the CDR3 is TGCGCCAGCAGCATTCTAGCGACGGGCACAGATACGCAGTATTTT.

The rearrangement links TRBV6-5 to TRBJ2-1; 11 bases fit TRBD2. Looked up from germline, CDR1 is MNHEY and CDR2 is SVGAGI. V lost 2 bases and J lost 5; bases outside the gene matches: 2. The CDR3 runs 15 residues. The DNA of the CDR3 is TGTGCCAGCAGTTACGATAGCGGGGGGGACAATGAGCAGTTCTTC. Protein: CASSYDSGGDNEQFF.

This chain joins TRBV6-5 and TRBJ1-3; weak D call: TRBD1 (5 bases). The V gene lost 6 bases and the J gene lost 4 bases, with 13 bases spanning the gap. Germline V gene lookup returns CDR1 MNHEY and CDR2 SVGAGI. This CDR3 has 14 amino acids. CDR3 bases: TGTGCCAGCAGCCGCGACAGTGGAGGAAACACCATATATTTT. Translation: CASSRDSGGNTIYF.

This clone appeared a few times. The V and J genes are TRBV6-1 and TRBJ2-7; no reliable D call. Germline V CDR1 and CDR2: MNHNS, SASEGT. The CDR3 has 13 amino acids. Between the trimmed V and J ends, which lost 2 bases and 2 bases, there was a span of 7 bases. The CDR3 sequence: CASSEQVTYEQYF. The CDR3 nucleotides are TGTGCCAGCAGTGAACAGGTTACCTACGAGCAGTACTTC.

The chain combines TRBV6-5 with TRBJ2-3, with 8 nucleotides matching TRBD2. CDR3 length: 16 amino acids. The trim removed 2 bases at V and 2 bases at J, leaving 6 bases unmatched. Looked up from germline, CDR1 is MNHEY and CDR2 is SVGAGI. CDR3 sequence: CASSYRAGAVTDTQYF. As DNA, the CDR3 is TGTGCCAGCAGTTACCGAGCGGGGGCCGTCACAGATACGCAGTATTTT.

The chain links TRBV27 to TRBJ2-7; 10 nucleotides line up with TRBD1. This CDR3 has 15 amino acids. V was pared by 8 bases and J by 2 bases, with 9 bases of the junction left unmatched. Germline CDR1 and CDR2: MNHEY and SMNVEV (reference sequence). CDR3 coding DNA: TGTGCCAGCCGCCCGGGACAGGGGCTCACCTACGAGCAGTACTTC. Its translation is CASRPGQGLTYEQYF.

The chain recombines TRBV7-6 with TRBJ1-6; a possible D gene is TRBD1 (6 bases). Trimming removed 2 bases at V and 9 bases at J, with 14 bases between. Germline lookup yields CDR1 SGHVS and CDR2 FNYEAQ. The CDR3 extends over 15 amino acids. The CDR3 spells CASSLQGKDSSPLHF. In DNA, the CDR3 is TGTGCCAGCAGCTTACAGGGGAAGGATAGTTCACCCCTCCACTTT. Looking up the rest from reference TRBV7-6 and TRBJ1-6 gives the full variable domain: GAGVSQSPRYKVTKRGQDVALRCDPISGHVSLYWYRQALGQGPEFLTYFNYEAQQDKSGLPNDRFSAERPEGSISTLTIQRTEQRDSAMYRCASSLQGKDSSPLHFGNGTRLTVT.

The chain recombines TRBV6-5 with TRBJ2-2; D gene ambiguous. CDR3 length: 15 residues. Between the trimmed V and J ends, which lost 5 bases and 1 base, there was a span of 11 bases. Germline CDR1 and CDR2: MNHEY and SVGAGI. CDR3 bases: TGTGCCAGCAGTAAGAGGACCCTGAACACCGGGGAGCTGTTTTTT. Protein product: CASSKRTLNTGELFF.

This clone was detected ten times or more. Other DNA sequences in this sample translate to the same CDR3. The J gene is TRBJ2-7, the V gene TRBV6-6; D ambiguous. Trimming left V 2 bases short and J 2 bases short, with 4 bases between. CDR1 is MNHNY and CDR2 is SVGAGI in the germline V gene (reference sequence). CDR3 length: 12 residues. The CDR3 region has the DNA TGTGCCAGCAGTTACGGGACCTACGAGCAGTACTTC. Translating gives CASSYGTYEQYF.

The chain has TRBV2 and TRBJ1-3, with 9 bases that match TRBD1. The CDR3 runs to 17 residues. V lost 3 bases and J lost 0; bases outside the gene matches: 6. The germline gives CDR1 SNHLY, CDR2 FYNNEI. CDR3 DNA: TGTGCCAGCAGTGATGGACAGGGGATCGGCTCTGGAAACACCATATATTTT. It encodes CASSDGQGIGSGNTIYF.

The CDR3 loop is CAWSVSSEQYF. In DNA, the CDR3 is TGTGCCTGGAGTGTAAGCTCCGAGCAGTACTTC. The chain combines TRBV30 with TRBJ2-7; D uncertain. With 0 bases removed from V and 6 bases from J, the gap between germline ends came to 6 bases. The CDR3 is made up of 11 amino acids. CDR1 and CDR2 from the germline V gene are GTSNPN and SVGIG (reference sequence).

There are a few counts of this clone. This sequence joins TRBV6-5 and TRBJ2-7, with D unclear. The CDR3 consists of 16 residues. Deletions cut 4 bases from V and 2 bases from J, with 18 bases between. The germline gives CDR1 MNHEY, CDR2 SVGAGI. CDR3 protein: CASSSLIGARAYEQYF. DNA of the CDR3: TGTGCCAGCAGTTCTTTAATCGGCGCCCGCGCCTACGAGCAGTACTTC.

This chain joins TRBV15 and TRBJ1-5; 7 nucleotides align to TRBD1. CDR1 and CDR2 from the germline V gene are LNHNV and YYDKDF (reference sequence). This CDR3 contains 16 residues. The J segment lost 4 bases and the V segment lost 3 bases, leaving 9 bases of the junction unmatched. The CDR3 DNA sequence: TGTGCCACCAGCAGCTCACAGGGGCCACCTAATCAGCCCCAGCATTTT. Residues: CATSSSQGPPNQPQHF.

V is TRBV27 and J is TRBJ2-7; no definite D call. With 6 bases removed from V and 0 bases from J, the gap between germline ends came to 9 bases. The germline CDR1 and CDR2 sequences are MNHEY and SMNVEV (reference sequence). This CDR3 contains 13 residues. CDR3 DNA: TGTGCCAGCAGGTATACAGTCTCCTACGAGCAGTACTTC. This codes for CASRYTVSYEQYF.

This chain joins TRBV9 and TRBJ2-3; the D is unclear. Germline CDR1 is SGDLS and CDR2 is YYNGEE. V was clipped by 1 base and J by 4 bases, with 7 bases between them. The CDR3 is made up of 13 amino acids. CDR3 protein: CASSVTLADTQYF. The CDR3 DNA is TGTGCCAGCAGCGTAACCCTGGCAGATACGCAGTATTTT.

The genes are TRBV10-1 and TRBJ2-5; D is ambiguous. The CDR3 has 15 amino acids. The V gene lost 7 bases and the J gene lost 2 bases, with 17 bases spanning the gap. Germline V gives CDR1 WNHNN, CDR2 SYGVQD (reference sequence). The CDR3 region is CASTFLLRKQETQYF. The DNA for the CDR3 is TGCGCCAGCACCTTCCTATTGCGGAAACAAGAGACCCAGTACTTC.

This clone was counted a few times. This chain links TRBV14 with TRBJ2-2; D unclear. CDR3 length equals 14 residues. Trimming cost V 2 bases and J 7 bases, with 11 bases left between them. The germline CDR1 and CDR2 sequences are SGHDN and FVKESK. The CDR3 here is CASSQLLTSGELFF. The CDR3 bases are TGTGCCAGCAGCCAACTTTTAACCAGCGGGGAGCTGTTTTTT.

CDR3 nucleotides: TGTGCCAGTAGCAGGACAGGGGGCGGGAATTCACCCCTCCACTTT. It yields the protein CASSRTGGGNSPLHF. The genes are TRBV19 and TRBJ1-6; TRBD1 agrees at 11 bases. J gave up 7 bases and V 6 bases, and 5 bases lay outside the gene matches. Germline-derived CDR1 and CDR2 are LNHDA and SQIVND (reference sequence). This CDR3 is 15 amino acids long.

V gene TRBV21-1 combines with J gene TRBJ2-1; the table's D call, TRBD1, has no DNA check behind it. TRBV21-1 is recorded as a pseudogene. The CDR3 loop spans 12 amino acids. Written as DNA, the CDR3 is TGTGCCAGCAGCAAAGCACAGGGTGGTCCGTTCTTC. It yields the protein CASSKAQGGPFF.

The V gene is TRBV10-3, the J gene TRBJ2-7; D may be TRBD1 (6 bases). The germline V and J ends were trimmed by 2 bases and 0 bases, with 14 bases remaining between them. The germline V gene has CDR1 ENHRY and CDR2 SYGVKD. The CDR3 loop spans 16 amino acids. CDR3: CAISENPGQNSYEQYF. DNA for the CDR3: TGTGCCATCAGTGAGAACCCCGGACAGAACTCCTACGAGCAGTACTTC.